This TCR beta chain was documented in a study of T cells in Graves' hyperthyroidism and ophthalmopathy. The wider study: Peripheral blood collection took place at initial diagnosis, before any treatment.

Orbital computed tomography and thyroid ultrasound, together with serum TRAb and thyroxine and clinical symptoms, were used for diagnoses. V lost 0 bases, J lost 8 bases, and 3 bases stayed unmatched. Germline loops: CDR1 ENHRY, CDR2 SYGVKD. The CDR3 sequence is 13 residues long. The CDR3 regions of TCR beta were amplified from RNA transcripts. The TCR CDR3 first-round RT-PCR relied on the HTBI primer set. Using its own MiXCR run on the multiplex PCR reads, TCRdb lists one record per CDR3 protein. The sample has about 600,000 distinct CDR3 sequences, approximately 14% seen once. This clonotype was observed many times. Its matching antigen is unknown. The study's findings and limits: Most clonotypes expanded in the thyroid (above 0.001) were also present in blood. The authors' 13 V-J model separated ophthalmopathy from stable hyperthyroidism.

This chain links TRBV10-3 with TRBJ1-1, with 7 bases identical to TRBD1. The specimen sequenced was blood. The receptor's source is a young woman with Graves' ophthalmopathy. CDR3 DNA: TGTGCCATCAGTGAGTCGACAGGGATCGAAGCTTTCTTT. As protein: CAISESTGIEAFF.